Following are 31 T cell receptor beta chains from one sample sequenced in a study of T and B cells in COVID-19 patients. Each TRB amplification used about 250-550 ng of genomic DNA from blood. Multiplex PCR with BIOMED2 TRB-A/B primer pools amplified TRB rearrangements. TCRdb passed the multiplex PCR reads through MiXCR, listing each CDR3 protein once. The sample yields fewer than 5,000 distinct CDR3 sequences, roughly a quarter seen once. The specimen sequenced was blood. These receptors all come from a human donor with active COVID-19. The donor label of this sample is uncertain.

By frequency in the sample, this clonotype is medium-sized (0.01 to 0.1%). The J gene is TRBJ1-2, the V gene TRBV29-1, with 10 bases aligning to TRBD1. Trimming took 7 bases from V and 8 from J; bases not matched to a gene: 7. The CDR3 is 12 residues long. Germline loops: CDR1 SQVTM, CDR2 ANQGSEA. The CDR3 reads CSERDRGYGYTF. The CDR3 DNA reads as TGCAGCGAAAGGGACAGGGGTTACGGCTACACCTTC.

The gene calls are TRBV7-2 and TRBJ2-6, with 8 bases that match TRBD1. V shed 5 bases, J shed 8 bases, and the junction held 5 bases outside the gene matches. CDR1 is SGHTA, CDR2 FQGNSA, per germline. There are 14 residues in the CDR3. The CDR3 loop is CASSPRTGTNVLTF. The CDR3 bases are TGTGCCAGCAGCCCAAGGACAGGGACCAACGTCCTGACTTTC.

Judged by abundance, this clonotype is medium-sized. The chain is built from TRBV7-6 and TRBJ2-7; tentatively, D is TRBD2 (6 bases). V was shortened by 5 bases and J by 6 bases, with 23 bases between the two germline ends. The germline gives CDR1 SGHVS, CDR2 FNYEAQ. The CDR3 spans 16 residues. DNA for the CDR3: TGTGCCAGCAGCCGTGGCCGGGACTCCGTTGGAGGCGAGCAGTACTTC. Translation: CASSRGRDSVGGEQYF.

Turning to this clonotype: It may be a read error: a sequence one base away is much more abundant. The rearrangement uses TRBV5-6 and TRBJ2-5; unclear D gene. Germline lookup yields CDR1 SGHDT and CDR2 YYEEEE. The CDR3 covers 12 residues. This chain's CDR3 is CARSLQKETQYF. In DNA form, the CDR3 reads TGTGCCAGAAGCTTACAGAAGGAGACCCAGTACTTC.

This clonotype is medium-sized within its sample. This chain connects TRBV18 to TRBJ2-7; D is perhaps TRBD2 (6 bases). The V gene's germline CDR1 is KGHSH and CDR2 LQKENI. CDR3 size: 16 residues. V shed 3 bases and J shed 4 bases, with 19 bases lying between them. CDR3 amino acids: CASSPPGVHGVYEQYF. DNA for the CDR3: TGTGCCAGCTCACCCCCGGGGGTCCACGGGGTGTACGAGCAGTACTTC. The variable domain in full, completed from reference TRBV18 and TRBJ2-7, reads NAGVMQNPRHLVRRRGQEARLRCSPMKGHSHVYWYRQLPEEGLKFMVYLQKENIIDESGMPKERFSAEFPKEGPSILRIQQVVRGDSAAYFCASSPPGVHGVYEQYFGPGTRLTVT.

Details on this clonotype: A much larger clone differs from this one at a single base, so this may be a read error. This CDR3 is CASLDREEAQYF. CDR3 DNA: TGTGCCAGCCTGGACAGGGAGGAGGCCCAGTACTTC. This rearrangement joins TRBV27 to TRBJ2-5, with TRBD1 matching 8 bases. CDR1 and CDR2 (germline): MNHEY, SMNVEV (reference sequence). The CDR3 extends over 12 amino acids. V lost 8 bases, J lost 9 bases, and 8 bases stayed unmatched.

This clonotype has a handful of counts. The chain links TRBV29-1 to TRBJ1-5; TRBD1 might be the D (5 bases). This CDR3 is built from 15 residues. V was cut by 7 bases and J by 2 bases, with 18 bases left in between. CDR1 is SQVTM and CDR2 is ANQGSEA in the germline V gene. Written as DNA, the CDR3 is TGCAGCGCCGCGGAGGGGTTTCTCGGCAATCAGCCCCAGCATTTT. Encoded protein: CSAAEGFLGNQPQHF.

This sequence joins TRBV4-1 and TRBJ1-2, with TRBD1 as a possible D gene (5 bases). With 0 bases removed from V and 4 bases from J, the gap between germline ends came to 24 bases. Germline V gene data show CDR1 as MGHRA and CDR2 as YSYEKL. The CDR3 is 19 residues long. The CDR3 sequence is CASSQDRGSLGRATYGYTF. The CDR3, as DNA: TGCGCCAGCAGCCAAGATCGGGGGAGTCTAGGCAGGGCTACCTATGGCTACACCTTC.

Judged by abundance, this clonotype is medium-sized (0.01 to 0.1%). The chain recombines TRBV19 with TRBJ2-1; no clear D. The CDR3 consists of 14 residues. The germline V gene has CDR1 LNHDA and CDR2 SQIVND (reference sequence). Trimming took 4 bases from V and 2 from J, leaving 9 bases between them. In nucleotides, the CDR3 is TGTGCCAGTAGTAGTCATCTACCCTACAATGAGCAGTTCTTC. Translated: CASSSHLPYNEQFF.

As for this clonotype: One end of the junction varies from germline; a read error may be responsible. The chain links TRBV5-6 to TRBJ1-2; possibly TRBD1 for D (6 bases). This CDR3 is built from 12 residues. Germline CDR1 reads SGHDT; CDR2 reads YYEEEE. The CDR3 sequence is CASSPGAYGYTF. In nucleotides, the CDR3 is TGCGCCAGCAGCCCAGGGGCCTATGGCTACACCTTC.

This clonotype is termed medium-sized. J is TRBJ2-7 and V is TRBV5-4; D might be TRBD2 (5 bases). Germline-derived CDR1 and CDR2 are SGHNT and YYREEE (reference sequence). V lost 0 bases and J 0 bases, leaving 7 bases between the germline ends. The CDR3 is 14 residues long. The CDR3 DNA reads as TGTGCCAGCAGCTTGGCTGGGAGCTCCTACGAGCAGTACTTC. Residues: CASSLAGSSYEQYF.

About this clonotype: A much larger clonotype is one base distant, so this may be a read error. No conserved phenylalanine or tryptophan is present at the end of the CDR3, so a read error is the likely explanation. The CDR3 sequence is CASRVRAGANVLTY. CDR3 nucleotides: TGCGCCAGCAGAGTACGTGCTGGGGCCAACGTCCTGACTTAC. The chain combines TRBV5-1 with TRBJ2-6, with D hard to call. Germline CDR1 is SGHRS and CDR2 is YFSETQ. V was shortened by 5 bases and J by 2 bases, with 8 bases between the two germline ends. The CDR3 contains 14 residues.

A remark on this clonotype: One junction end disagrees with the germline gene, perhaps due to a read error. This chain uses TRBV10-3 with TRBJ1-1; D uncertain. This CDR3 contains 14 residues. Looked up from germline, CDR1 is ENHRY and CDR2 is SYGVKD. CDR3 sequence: CAVSEPGGNTEAFF. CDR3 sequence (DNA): TGTGCCGTCAGTGAGCCAGGAGGGAACACTGAAGCTTTCTTT.

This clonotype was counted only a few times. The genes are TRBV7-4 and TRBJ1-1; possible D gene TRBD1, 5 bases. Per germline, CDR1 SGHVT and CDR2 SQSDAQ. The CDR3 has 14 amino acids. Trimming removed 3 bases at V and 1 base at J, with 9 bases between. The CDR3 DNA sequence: TGTGCCAGCAGCTTGGGGGTACAGAACACTGAAGCTTTCTTT. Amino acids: CASSLGVQNTEAFF.

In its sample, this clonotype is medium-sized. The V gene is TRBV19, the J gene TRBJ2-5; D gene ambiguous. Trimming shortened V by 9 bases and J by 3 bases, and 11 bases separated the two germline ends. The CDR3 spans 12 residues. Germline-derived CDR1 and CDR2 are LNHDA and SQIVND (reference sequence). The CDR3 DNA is TGTGCCAGCCGTGATTATAAAGAGACCCAGTACTTC. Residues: CASRDYKETQYF.

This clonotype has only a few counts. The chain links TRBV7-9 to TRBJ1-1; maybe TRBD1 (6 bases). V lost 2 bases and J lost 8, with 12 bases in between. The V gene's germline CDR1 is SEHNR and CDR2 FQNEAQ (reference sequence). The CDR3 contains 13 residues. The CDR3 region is CASSLLQGREAFF. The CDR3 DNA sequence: TGTGCCAGCAGCTTACTCCAGGGGAGGGAAGCTTTCTTT.

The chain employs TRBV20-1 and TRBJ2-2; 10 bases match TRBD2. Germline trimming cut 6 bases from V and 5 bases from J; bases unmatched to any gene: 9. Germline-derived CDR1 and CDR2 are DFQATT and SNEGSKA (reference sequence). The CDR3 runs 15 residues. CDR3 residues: CSARPSGGGTGELFF. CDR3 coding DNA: TGCAGTGCGCGACCTAGCGGGGGCGGGACCGGGGAGCTGTTTTTT.

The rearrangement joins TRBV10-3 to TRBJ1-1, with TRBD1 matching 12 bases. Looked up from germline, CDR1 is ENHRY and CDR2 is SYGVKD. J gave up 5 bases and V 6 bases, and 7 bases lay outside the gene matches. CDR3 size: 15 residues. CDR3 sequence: CAISPGQGAGTEAFF. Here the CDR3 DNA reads TGTGCCATCAGCCCGGGACAGGGGGCTGGAACTGAAGCTTTCTTT.

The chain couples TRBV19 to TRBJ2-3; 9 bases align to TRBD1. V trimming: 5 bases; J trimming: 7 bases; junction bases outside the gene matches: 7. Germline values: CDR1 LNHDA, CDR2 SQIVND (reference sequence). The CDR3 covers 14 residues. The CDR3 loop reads CASSFRQGGNTQYF. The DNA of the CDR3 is TGTGCCAGTAGTTTTCGACAGGGGGGGAATACGCAGTATTTT.

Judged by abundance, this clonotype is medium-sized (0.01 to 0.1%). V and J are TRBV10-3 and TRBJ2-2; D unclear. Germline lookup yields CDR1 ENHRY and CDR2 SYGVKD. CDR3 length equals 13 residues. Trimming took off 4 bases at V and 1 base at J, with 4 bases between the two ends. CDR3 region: CAISARNTGELFF. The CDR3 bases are TGTGCCATCAGTGCCAGGAACACCGGGGAGCTGTTTTTT.

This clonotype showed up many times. CDR3 sequence reads: CASSSSKGIITDTQYF. DNA for the CDR3: TGTGCCAGCAGTTCATCTAAAGGGATAATAACAGATACGCAGTATTTT. The chain has TRBV6-5 and TRBJ2-3; D not resolved. V was trimmed by 4 bases and J by 3 bases, leaving 17 bases between them. This CDR3 has 16 amino acids. Per germline, CDR1 MNHEY and CDR2 SVGAGI.

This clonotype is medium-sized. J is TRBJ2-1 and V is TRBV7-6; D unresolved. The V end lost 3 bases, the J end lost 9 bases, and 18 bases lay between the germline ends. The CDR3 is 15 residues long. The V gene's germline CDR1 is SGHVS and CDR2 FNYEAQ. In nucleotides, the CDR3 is TGTGCCAGCAGCTTGGGTTCGGTCTTCGGCGTTGAGCAGTTCTTC. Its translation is CASSLGSVFGVEQFF. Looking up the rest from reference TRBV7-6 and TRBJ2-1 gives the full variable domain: GAGVSQSPRYKVTKRGQDVALRCDPISGHVSLYWYRQALGQGPEFLTYFNYEAQQDKSGLPNDRFSAERPEGSISTLTIQRTEQRDSAMYRCASSLGSVFGVEQFFGPGTRLTVL.

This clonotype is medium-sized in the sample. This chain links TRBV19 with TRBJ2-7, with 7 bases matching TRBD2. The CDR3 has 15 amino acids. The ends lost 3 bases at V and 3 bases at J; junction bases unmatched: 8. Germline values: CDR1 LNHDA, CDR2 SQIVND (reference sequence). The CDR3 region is CASSIWGGKIYEQYF. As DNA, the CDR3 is TGTGCCAGTAGTATTTGGGGGGGAAAAATCTACGAGCAGTACTTC.

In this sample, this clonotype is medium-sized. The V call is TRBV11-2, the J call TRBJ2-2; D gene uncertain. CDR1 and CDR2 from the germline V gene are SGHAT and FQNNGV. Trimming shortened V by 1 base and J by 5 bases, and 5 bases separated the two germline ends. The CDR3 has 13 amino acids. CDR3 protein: CASSLVTTGELFF. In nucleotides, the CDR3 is TGTGCCAGCAGCTTAGTAACGACCGGGGAGCTGTTTTTT.

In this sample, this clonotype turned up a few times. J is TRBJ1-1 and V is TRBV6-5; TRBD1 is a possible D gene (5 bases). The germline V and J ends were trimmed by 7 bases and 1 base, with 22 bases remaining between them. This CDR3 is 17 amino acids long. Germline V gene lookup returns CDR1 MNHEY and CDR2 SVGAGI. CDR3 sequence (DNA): TGTGCCAGCAACCCTATATCCCAGGGTAGGGGGAACACTGAAGCTTTCTTT. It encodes CASNPISQGRGNTEAFF.

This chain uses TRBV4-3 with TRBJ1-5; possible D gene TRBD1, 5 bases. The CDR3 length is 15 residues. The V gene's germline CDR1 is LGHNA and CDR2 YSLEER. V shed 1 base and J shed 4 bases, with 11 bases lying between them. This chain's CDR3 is CASSQALGTNQPQHF. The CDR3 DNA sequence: TGCGCCAGCAGCCAAGCCCTAGGGACTAATCAGCCCCAGCATTTT.

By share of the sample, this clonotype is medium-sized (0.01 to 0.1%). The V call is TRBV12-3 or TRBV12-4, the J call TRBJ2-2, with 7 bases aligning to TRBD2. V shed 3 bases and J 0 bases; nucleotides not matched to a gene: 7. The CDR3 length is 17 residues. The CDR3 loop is CASSLRAGTTNTGELFF. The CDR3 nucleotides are TGTGCCAGCAGTTTGAGAGCGGGGACCACGAACACCGGGGAGCTGTTTTTT.

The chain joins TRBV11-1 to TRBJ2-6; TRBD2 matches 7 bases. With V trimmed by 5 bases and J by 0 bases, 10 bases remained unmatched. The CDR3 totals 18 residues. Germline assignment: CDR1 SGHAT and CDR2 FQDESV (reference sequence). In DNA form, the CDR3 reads TGTGCCAGCAGCATGGGGAGGGGACGGACCTCTGGGGCCAACGTCCTGACTTTC. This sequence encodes CASSMGRGRTSGANVLTF.

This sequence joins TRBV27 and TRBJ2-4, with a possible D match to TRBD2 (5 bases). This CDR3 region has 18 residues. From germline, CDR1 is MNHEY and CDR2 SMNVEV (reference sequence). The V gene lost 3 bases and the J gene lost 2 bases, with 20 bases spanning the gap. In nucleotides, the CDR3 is TGTGCCAGCAGTTTTCTAGTAAGAGGGCGCGTCTCCAAAAACATTCAGTACTTC. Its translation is CASSFLVRGRVSKNIQYF.

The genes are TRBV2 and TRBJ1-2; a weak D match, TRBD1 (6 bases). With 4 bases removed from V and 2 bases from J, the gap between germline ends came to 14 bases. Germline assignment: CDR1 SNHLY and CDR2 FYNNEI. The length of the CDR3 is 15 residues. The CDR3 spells CASSGDRSPNYGYTF. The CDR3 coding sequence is TGTGCCAGCAGTGGAGACAGGTCCCCAAACTATGGCTACACCTTC.

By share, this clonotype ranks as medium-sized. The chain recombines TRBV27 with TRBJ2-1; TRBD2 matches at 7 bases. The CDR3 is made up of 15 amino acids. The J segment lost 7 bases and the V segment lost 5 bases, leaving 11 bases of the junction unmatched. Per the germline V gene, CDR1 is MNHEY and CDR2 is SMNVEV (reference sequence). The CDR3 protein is CASSPAGRWANEQFF. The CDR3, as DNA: TGTGCCAGCAGTCCAGCGGGGAGGTGGGCGAATGAGCAGTTCTTC.